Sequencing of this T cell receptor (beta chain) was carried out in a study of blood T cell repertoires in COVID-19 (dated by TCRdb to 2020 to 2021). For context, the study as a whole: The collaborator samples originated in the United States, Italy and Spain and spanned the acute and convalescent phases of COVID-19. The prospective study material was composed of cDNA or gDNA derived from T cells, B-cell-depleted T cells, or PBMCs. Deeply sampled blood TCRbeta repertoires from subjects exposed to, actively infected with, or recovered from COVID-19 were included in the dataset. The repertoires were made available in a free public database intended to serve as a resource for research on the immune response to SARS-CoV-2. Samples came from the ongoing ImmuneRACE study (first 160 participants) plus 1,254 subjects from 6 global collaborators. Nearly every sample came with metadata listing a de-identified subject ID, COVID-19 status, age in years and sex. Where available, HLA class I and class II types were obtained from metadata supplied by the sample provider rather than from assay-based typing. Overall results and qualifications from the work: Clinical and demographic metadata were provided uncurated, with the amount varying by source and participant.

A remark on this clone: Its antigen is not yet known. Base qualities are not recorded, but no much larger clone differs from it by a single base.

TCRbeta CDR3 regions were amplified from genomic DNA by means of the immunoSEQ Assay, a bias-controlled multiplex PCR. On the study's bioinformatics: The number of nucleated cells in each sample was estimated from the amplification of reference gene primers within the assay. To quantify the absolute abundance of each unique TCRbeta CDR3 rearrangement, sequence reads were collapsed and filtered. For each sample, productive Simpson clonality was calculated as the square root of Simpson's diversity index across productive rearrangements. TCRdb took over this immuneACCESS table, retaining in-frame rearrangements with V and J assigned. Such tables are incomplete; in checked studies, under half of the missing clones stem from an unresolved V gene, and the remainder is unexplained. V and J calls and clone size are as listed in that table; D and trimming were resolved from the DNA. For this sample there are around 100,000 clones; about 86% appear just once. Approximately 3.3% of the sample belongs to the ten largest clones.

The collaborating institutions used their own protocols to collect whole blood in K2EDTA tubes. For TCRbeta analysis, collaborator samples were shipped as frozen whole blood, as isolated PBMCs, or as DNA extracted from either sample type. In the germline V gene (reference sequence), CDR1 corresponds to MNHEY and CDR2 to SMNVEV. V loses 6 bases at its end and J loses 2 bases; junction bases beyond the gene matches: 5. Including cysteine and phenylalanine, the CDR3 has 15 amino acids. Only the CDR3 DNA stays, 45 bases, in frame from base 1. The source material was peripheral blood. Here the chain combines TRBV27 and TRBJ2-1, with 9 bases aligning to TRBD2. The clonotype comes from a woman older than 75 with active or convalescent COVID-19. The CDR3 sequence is CASRREGLAYNEQFF. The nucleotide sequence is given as TGTGCCAGCAGGCGGGAGGGCCTCGCCTACAATGAGCAGTTCTTC.